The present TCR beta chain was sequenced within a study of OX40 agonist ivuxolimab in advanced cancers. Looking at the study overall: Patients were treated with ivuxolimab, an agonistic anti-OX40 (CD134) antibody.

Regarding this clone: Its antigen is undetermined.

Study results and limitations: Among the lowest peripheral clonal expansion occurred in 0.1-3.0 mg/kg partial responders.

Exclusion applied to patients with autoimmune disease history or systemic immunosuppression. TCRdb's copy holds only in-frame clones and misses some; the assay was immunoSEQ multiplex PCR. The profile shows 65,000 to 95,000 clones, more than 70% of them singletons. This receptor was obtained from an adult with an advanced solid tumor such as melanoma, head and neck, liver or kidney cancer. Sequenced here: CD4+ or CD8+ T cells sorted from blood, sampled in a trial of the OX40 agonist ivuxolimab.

For the CDR3, the DNA is TGTGCCAGCAGTTATGGACAGGGAATTTTCGGAGGCTACACCTTC. As protein: CASSYGQGIFGGYTF. The genes are TRBV6-5 and TRBJ1-2; the match to TRBD1 covers 8 bases. This CDR3 spans 15 amino acids. The germline CDR1 and CDR2 sequences are MNHEY and SVGAGI. V was clipped by 3 bases and J by 8 bases; unmatched bases: 11.